The 13 T cell receptor beta chains below come from one sample, sequenced in a study of T cells after yellow fever vaccination. TCRdb reanalysed the 5' RACE reads using MiXCR and keeps one entry per CDR3 protein. The sample has fewer than 650,000 distinct CDR3 sequences, 20% to 25% seen once. The material was PBMCs, obtained roughly 20 days after the first yellow fever vaccination. These receptors were taken from a man aged 18 to 35 who received the YFV17D yellow fever vaccine.

Concerning this clonotype: An end of the junction differs from the germline gene, which may be a read error. The J gene is TRBJ2-1, the V gene TRBV27, with 7 nucleotides matching TRBD1. Germline CDR1 and CDR2: MNHEY and SMNVEV (reference sequence). There are 18 residues in the CDR3. This CDR3 reads CTSNITPLGQDTYNEQFF. The CDR3 nucleotides read TGCACCAGCAACATAACCCCGCTCGGACAGGACACCTACAATGAGCAGTTCTTC.

In its sample, this clonotype was seen many times. The V gene is TRBV11-2, the J gene TRBJ2-2; weak D call: TRBD2 (6 bases). V was trimmed by 5 bases and J by 4 bases, leaving 20 bases between them. Per germline, CDR1 SGHAT and CDR2 FQNNGV. The CDR3 contains 17 residues. The CDR3: CASSNLRGGPGTGELFF. The DNA for the CDR3 is TGTGCCAGCAGCAACTTGCGGGGAGGCCCGGGCACCGGGGAGCTGTTTTTT.

The chain uses TRBV6-1 and TRBJ1-2, with 7 positions matching TRBD1. Germline V lookup: CDR1 MNHNS, CDR2 SASEGT. The CDR3 spans 15 residues. V lost 6 bases, J lost 6 bases, and 13 bases stayed unmatched. CDR3 nucleotides: TGTGCCAGCAGAGGCAGGGGGTTCGCTTTTGATGGCTACACCTTC. Translated, it gives CASRGRGFAFDGYTF.

This clonotype has just a few counts. The limits of the CDR3 on the DNA are not certain, so only TCRdb's listed CDR3 is given. The V gene is TRBV12-3 or TRBV12-4, the J gene TRBJ2-4; TRBD1, as called in the table, went unchecked against the DNA. The CDR3 sequence runs 12 residues, both termini included. CDR3 sequence reads: CASSFGTGISYF.

This clonotype was detected only a few times. The J gene is TRBJ1-2, the V gene TRBV11-2, with D tentatively TRBD1 (6 bases). The CDR3 consists of 13 residues. CDR1 is SGHAT and CDR2 is FQNNGV in the germline V gene. V was pared by 2 bases and J by 8 bases, with 12 bases between. CDR3 loop: CASSLQGTGGYTF. CDR3 in DNA: TGTGCCAGCAGCTTACAGGGGACCGGGGGCTACACCTTC. Drawing the rest from reference TRBV11-2 and TRBJ1-2, the complete variable domain is EAGVAQSPRYKIIEKRQSVAFWCNPISGHATLYWYQQILGQGPKLLIQFQNNGVVDDSQLPKDRFSAERLKGVDSTLKIQPAKLEDSAVYLCASSLQGTGGYTFGSGTRLTVV.

V usage is TRBV5-5 and J usage is TRBJ2-2; the match to TRBD1 covers 7 bases. The CDR3 is 15 amino acids. CDR1 and CDR2 (germline): SGHKS, YYEKEE (reference sequence). After removal of 4 bases from V and 0 bases from J, the junction contained 3 bases not matched to a gene. CDR3 sequence: CASSADRSNTGELFF. CDR3 DNA: TGTGCCAGCAGCGCGGACAGGTCGAACACCGGGGAGCTGTTTTTT. The whole variable domain, remainder taken from reference TRBV5-5 and TRBJ2-2, is DAGVTQSPTHLIKTRGQQVTLRCSPISGHKSVSWYQQVLGQGPQFIFQYYEKEERGRGNFPDRFSARQFPNYSSELNVNALLLGDSALYLCASSADRSNTGELFFGEGSRLTVL.

This chain links TRBV20-1 with TRBJ2-3, with D possibly matching TRBD1 (6 bases). Germline loops: CDR1 DFQATT, CDR2 SNEGSKA (reference sequence). The V end was cut by 6 bases, the J end by 3 bases, with 13 bases between. The CDR3 runs to 13 residues. The CDR3: CSARDIPTDTQYF. The CDR3 region has the DNA TGCAGTGCCCGGGACATACCAACAGATACGCAGTATTTT.

V is TRBV10-3 and J is TRBJ2-7; possibly TRBD2 for D (6 bases). The CDR3 runs 13 residues. Trimming left V 4 bases short and J 5 bases short, with 12 bases between. CDR1 is ENHRY and CDR2 is SYGVKD in the germline V gene. CDR3 residues: CAISVTPGDEQYF. For the CDR3, the DNA is TGTGCCATCAGTGTAACACCGGGGGACGAGCAGTACTTC.

This clonotype showed up just a few times. The CDR3 DNA reads as TGTGCCATCACTTCGACTAGCGAAACCTACGAGCAGTACGTC. Its translation is CAITSTSETYEQYV. The chain employs TRBV10-3 and TRBJ2-7, with 8 bases that match TRBD2. V was pared by 7 bases and J by 2 bases, with 7 bases of the junction left unmatched. CDR1 is ENHRY and CDR2 is SYGVKD in the germline V gene. The CDR3 loop spans 14 amino acids.

This clonotype was recorded a few times. The chain combines TRBV4-1 with TRBJ1-4, with 9 bases aligning to TRBD1. From germline, CDR1 is MGHRA and CDR2 YSYEKL. The CDR3 sequence is 15 residues long. J lost 6 bases, V lost 3 bases, and 5 bases had no gene match. The CDR3 sequence is CASSHPGQGDEKLFF. CDR3 nucleotides: TGCGCCAGCAGCCACCCGGGACAGGGAGATGAAAAACTGTTTTTT.

This chain joins TRBV19 and TRBJ1-1, with 8 bases lining up with TRBD1. V lost 6 bases and J lost 4; bases outside the gene matches: 4. CDR3 length equals 13 residues. From germline, CDR1 is LNHDA and CDR2 SQIVND (reference sequence). Here the CDR3 DNA reads TGTGCCAGTAGCACGACAGGGGCCACTGAAGCTTTCTTT. Translated, it gives CASSTTGATEAFF.

This clonotype was counted only a few times. The chain combines TRBV29-1 with TRBJ2-1; 10 nucleotides match TRBD1. Losses at the gene ends were 1 base for V and 9 bases for J; bases not matched to a gene: 3. The CDR3 extends over 13 amino acids. Germline V CDR1 and CDR2: SQVTM, ANQGSEA. The chain's CDR3 is CSVEGGQGFEQFF. The CDR3 region has the DNA TGCAGCGTTGAAGGGGGACAGGGGTTTGAGCAGTTCTTC.

This clonotype was observed a handful of times. The chain carries TRBV20-1 and TRBJ1-2; no firm D call. In germline, CDR1 is DFQATT, CDR2 SNEGSKA (reference sequence). The CDR3 is 14 amino acids. Trimming took off 6 bases at V and 1 base at J, with 15 bases between the two ends. In DNA form, the CDR3 reads TGCAGTGCCACCGCGGGGAACAGTAACTATGGCTACACCTTC. Its translation is CSATAGNSNYGYTF.